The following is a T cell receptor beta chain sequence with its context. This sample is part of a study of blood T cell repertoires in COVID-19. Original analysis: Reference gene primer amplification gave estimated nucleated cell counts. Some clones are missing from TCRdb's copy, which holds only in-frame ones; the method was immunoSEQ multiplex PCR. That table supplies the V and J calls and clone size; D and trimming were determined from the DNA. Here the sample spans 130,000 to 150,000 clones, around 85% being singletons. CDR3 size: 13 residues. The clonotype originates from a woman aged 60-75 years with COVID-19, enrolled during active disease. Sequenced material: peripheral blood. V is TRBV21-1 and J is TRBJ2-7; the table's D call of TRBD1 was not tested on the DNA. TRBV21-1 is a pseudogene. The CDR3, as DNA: TGTGCCAGCAGCAAAGTCAGCTCCTACGAGCAGTACTTC. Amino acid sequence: CASSKVSSYEQYF.